This TCR beta chain was profiled in a study of blood T cell repertoires in COVID-19. Study-wide background: Sites in the United States, Italy and Spain provided acute and convalescent COVID-19 samples. From T cells, B-cell-depleted T cells, or PBMCs came the material, which was cDNA or gDNA.

TCRdb's table, derived via immunoSEQ multiplex PCR, lists solely in-frame clones and lacks some. The sample consists of a few hundred thousand clones, 89% of them appearing once. There are 13 residues in the CDR3. Germline loops: CDR1 MNHEY, CDR2 SVGAGI. Trimming stripped 6 bases from V and 1 base from J, with 9 bases between. The sequencing input was peripheral blood. The chain is built from TRBV6-5 and TRBJ1-1, with D unclear. The sequence was collected from a middle-aged man with acute or convalescent COVID-19. CDR3 loop: CASSPLRNTEAFF. Written as DNA, the CDR3 is TGTGCCAGCAGCCCCCTAAGGAACACTGAAGCTTTCTTT.